This T cell receptor (beta chain) was sequenced for a study of T cell responses to AZD1222 COVID-19 vaccine. Comment on this clone: Antigen unknown.

Method: immunoSEQ multiplex PCR; TCRdb's copy keeps in-frame clones and lacks some. The sample shows around 100,000 clones, 93% of them seen only once. Trimming cost V 9 bases and J 7 bases; bases outside gene matches: 2. The CDR3 covers 10 residues. Germline values: CDR1 SNHLY, CDR2 FYNNEI. Overall study results and limits: Spike was spanned by vaccine-associated CD4 TCRs, with dominance at 160-218 and 743-854. The donor cohort was predominantly white British with a female majority, and clonal diversity may have been underestimated. Seropositive AZD1222 recipients at baseline numbered only five or six. In the spike-specific TCR repertoire, nearly half reportedly target unmutated variant regions.

The clonotype was recovered from an adult in good health. The gene calls are TRBV2 and TRBJ1-2; 7 bases map to TRBD1. This material consisted of peripheral blood, taken on day 0 of AZD1222 vaccination. Here the CDR3 reads CASTGVGYTF. The CDR3 region has the DNA TGTGCCAGTACAGGGGTTGGCTACACCTTC. Looking up the rest from reference TRBV2 and TRBJ1-2 gives the full variable domain: EPEVTQTPSHQVTQMGQEVILRCVPISNHLYFYWYRQILGQKVEFLVSFYNNEISEKSEIFDDQFSVERPDGSNFTLKIRSTKLEDSAMYFCASTGVGYTFGSGTRLTVV.